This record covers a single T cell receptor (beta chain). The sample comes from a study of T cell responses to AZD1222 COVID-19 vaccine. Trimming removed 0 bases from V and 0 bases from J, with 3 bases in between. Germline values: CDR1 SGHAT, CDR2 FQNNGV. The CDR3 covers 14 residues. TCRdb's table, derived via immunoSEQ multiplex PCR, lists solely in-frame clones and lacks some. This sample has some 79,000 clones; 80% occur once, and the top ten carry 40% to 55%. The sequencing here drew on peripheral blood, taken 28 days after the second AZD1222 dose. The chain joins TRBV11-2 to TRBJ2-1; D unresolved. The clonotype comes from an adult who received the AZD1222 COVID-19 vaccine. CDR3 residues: CASSLEGSYNEQFF. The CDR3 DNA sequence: TGTGCCAGCAGCTTAGAAGGCTCCTACAATGAGCAGTTCTTC.